One T cell receptor beta chain is described in this entry. Its antigen is undetermined. The entry originates in a study of cytomegalovirus exposure and HLA in healthy donors. General study findings and limits: In vitro experiments confirmed that three CMV-associated chains were specific for CMV antigens.

Germline CDR1 and CDR2: MNHEY and SVGAGI. The CDR3 length is 11 residues. V was clipped by 4 bases and J by 6 bases, with 6 bases between them. Using immunoSEQ multiplex PCR, the repertoire was profiled, and TCRdb retains in-frame clones only, with some absent. The top ten hold about 6.4% of the sample, which has some 140,000 clones, approximately 90% seen once. This receptor was obtained from a woman between 25 and 40 years old in good health and CMV-seropositive. Sequencing was done on a sample of PBMCs. The rearrangement joins TRBV6-5 to TRBJ1-1, with D uncertain. The chain's CDR3 is CASSSISEAFF. The CDR3 bases are TGTGCCAGCAGTTCTATATCTGAAGCTTTCTTT.